The 3 T cell receptor beta chains in this list originate from one sample, sequenced in a study of PD-1 blockade in classical Hodgkin lymphoma. Patients all relapsed after autologous stem cell transplantation, and there was variation in brentuximab vedotin exposure. Method: immunoSEQ multiplex PCR; TCRdb's copy keeps in-frame clones and lacks some. Found here are tens of thousands of clones, approximately 83% of them singletons; the top ten hold around 22%. Sequencing used peripheral blood mononuclear cells (PBMCs), obtained at baseline. These receptors originate from a human donor with classical Hodgkin lymphoma.

The chain employs TRBV7-3 and TRBJ1-1, with TRBD1 as a possible D gene (5 bases). In germline, CDR1 is SGHTA, CDR2 FQGTGA. V was trimmed by 4 bases and J by 4 bases, leaving 13 bases between them. CDR3 length: 14 residues. The DNA for the CDR3 is TGTGCCAGCAGCTACTCGGGGGGGATCACTGAAGCTTTCTTT. Its protein product is CASSYSGGITEAFF.

By sample share, this clone is large. The gene calls are TRBV27 and TRBJ2-2; D not certain. The CDR3 runs 13 residues. V was pared by 3 bases and J by 0 bases, with 2 bases between. CDR1 is MNHEY, CDR2 SMNVEV, per germline (reference sequence). This CDR3 reads CASSFSNTGELFF. CDR3 nucleotides: TGTGCCAGCAGTTTTTCGAACACCGGGGAGCTGTTTTTT.

The V and J genes are TRBV10-3 and TRBJ1-5; the D is unclear. Germline V lookup: CDR1 ENHRY, CDR2 SYGVKD. V gave up 3 bases and J gave up 5 bases, with 11 bases separating them. The length of the CDR3 is 14 residues. The CDR3 nucleotides read TGTGCCATCAGTGATGAGGCAGGACATCAGCCCCAGCATTTT. The encoded protein is CAISDEAGHQPQHF.